The rows below give T cell receptor beta chains drawn from one sample of a study of blood T cell dynamics during melanoma immunotherapy. The repertoire was sequenced with immunoSEQ multiplex PCR; TCRdb's copy has only in-frame clones and lacks some. Among 8,500 to 14,000 clones listed, over 85% were seen once. Sequences were derived from blood, sampled from a patient treated with checkpoint blockade. These receptor sequences come from a human donor with melanoma. Both conserved end residues are trimmed from each CDR3. The D gene is left open where the match is weak.

>TRBV18|TRBD1|TRBJ2-2
ASSPVQGADTGELF
>TRBV27|.|TRBJ2-1
ASSKYNEQF
>TRBV5-1|TRBD2|TRBJ2-1
ASSLITSGNYEQF
>TRBV10-3|TRBD2|TRBJ2-5
AISGGTSGGYQETQY
>TRBV5-1|TRBD1|TRBJ1-1
ASSPDGTANTEAF
>TRBV4-2|.|TRBJ1-2
ASSPNPQGWYGYT
>TRBV28|TRBD1|TRBJ2-4
ATGTVAKNIQY
>TRBV7-9|.|TRBJ1-5
ASSLGGEGNQPQH
>TRBV27|.|TRBJ2-7
ASSLSAGGAYEQY
>TRBV28|.|TRBJ2-2
ASSHSLGDTGELF
>TRBV28|.|TRBJ1-3
ASSLGSTNTIY
>TRBV18|.|TRBJ1-3
ASSPTGPGNTIY
>TRBV19|TRBD2|TRBJ2-7
ASSVGTSNSYEQY
>TRBV5-1|TRBD1|TRBJ2-5
ASSATGTGGETQY
>TRBV18|TRBD1|TRBJ1-1
ASSPDRGNTEAF
>TRBV27|TRBD2|TRBJ2-3
ASRPGTSGTDTQY
>TRBV6-6|TRBD2|TRBJ2-4
ASSTSGSPKNIQY
>TRBV5-6|.|TRBJ1-4
ASSSPGWWGDNEKLF
>TRBV6-1|.|TRBJ2-3
ASRRDSWGTDTQY
>TRBV5-1|.|TRBJ2-1
ASSLWWEALHEQF
>TRBV19|.|TRBJ2-7
ASRAGWNYEQY
>TRBV6-5|.|TRBJ1-5
ASSPQGGSNQPQH
>TRBV11-2|.|TRBJ2-7
ASSLAGTRRTYEQY
>TRBV19|.|TRBJ2-2
ASSPQGGGELF
>TRBV2|.|TRBJ2-3
ASTELPPGTDTQY
>TRBV6-5|TRBD2|TRBJ2-7
ASSRLAGAFEQY
>TRBV5-4|TRBD2|TRBJ2-7
ASSVYGGTSGTSYEQY
>TRBV5-4|TRBD2|TRBJ2-1
ASRPGTRSNEQF
>TRBV5-1|TRBD1|TRBJ2-1
ASSLEGGTGGF
>TRBV7-9|.|TRBJ2-1
ASSLGAYHGNEQF
>TRBV10-3|TRBD1|TRBJ1-1
AIRTGMNTEAF
>TRBV19|TRBD1|TRBJ2-2
ASNRDREGTGELF
>TRBV19|.|TRBJ2-7
ASSMWGYEQY
>TRBV15|.|TRBJ2-1
ATSRDHGEQF
>TRBV25-1|.|TRBJ2-2
ASTPPHRDANTGELF
>TRBV18|.|TRBJ1-1
ASSPSNIGEAF
>TRBV5-4|.|TRBJ2-3
ASSPSRRNTDTQY
>TRBV7-2|TRBD1|TRBJ1-2
ASSPDPGGYGYT
>TRBV20-1|.|TRBJ2-1
SATSYNEQF